A single sample gave rise to the 10 T cell receptor beta chains below, sequenced in a study of cytomegalovirus exposure and HLA in healthy donors. A multiplex PCR was run with 60 Vbeta primers and 13 Jbeta primers. Sequencing was performed with immunoSEQ multiplex PCR; in TCRdb, only in-frame clones are kept and a portion is missing. The table lists 200,000 to 250,000 clones, 85% of them singletons. Sequenced: PBMCs. Source of these receptors: a girl aged 2 to 9 in good health and CMV-seronegative.

Points on this clone: Germline is not matched at one junction end, which may reflect a read error. This sample includes further DNA sequences coding for the same CDR3. The chain combines TRBV5-4 with TRBJ2-3; D remains unclear. Germline CDR1 SGHNT, CDR2 YYREEE (reference sequence). This CDR3 is built from 14 residues. CDR3 loop: CASSLEGRGATQYF. The CDR3 coding sequence is TGTGCCAGCAGTTTGGAAGGAAGAGGAGCTACGCAGTATTTT. The full variable domain, its missing parts supplied by reference TRBV5-4 and TRBJ2-3, is ETGVTQSPTHLIKTRGQQVTLRCSSQSGHNTVSWYQQALGQGPQFIFQYYREEENGRGNFPPRFSGLQFPNYSSELNVNALELDDSALYLCASSLEGRGATQYFGPGTRLTVL.

V usage is TRBV19 and J usage is TRBJ1-5; 8 nucleotides agree with TRBD1. The CDR3 runs to 13 residues. Looked up from germline, CDR1 is LNHDA and CDR2 is SQIVND (reference sequence). V shed 5 bases and J 15 bases; nucleotides not matched to a gene: 12. The CDR3 DNA is TGTGCCAGTAGTCGCCCCGACCGGGACAGGTGGCATTTT. It yields the protein CASSRPDRDRWHF.

V gene TRBV7-9 combines with J gene TRBJ2-7; 9 nucleotides match TRBD1. Germline values: CDR1 SEHNR, CDR2 FQNEAQ (reference sequence). This CDR3 is 15 amino acids long. Trimming took 0 bases from V and 2 from J; bases not matched to a gene: 2. The CDR3 DNA sequence: TGTGCCAGCAGCTTAGCGGACAGGGGCACCTACGAGCAGTACTTC. This codes for CASSLADRGTYEQYF.

In this sample, this clone turned up a few times. The chain uses TRBV9 and TRBJ1-1, with 10 bases lining up with TRBD1. V lost 7 bases to trimming and J lost 1 base; unmatched junction nucleotides: 4. The germline V gene encodes CDR1 SGDLS and CDR2 YYNGEE. The CDR3 spans 14 residues. The CDR3 bases are TGTGCCAGCGGGACAGGGGCATCGAACACTGAAGCTTTCTTT. This translates into CASGTGASNTEAFF.

This chain links TRBV23-1 with TRBJ2-2, with 13 nucleotides matching TRBD2. TRBV23-1 is noted as an ORF with a role that remains uncertain. The CDR3 spans 17 residues. Trimming at V came to 0 bases and at J to 7 bases, leaving 5 bases not matched to a gene. CDR3 sequence: CASSQSWTSGSGGELFF. The CDR3 DNA sequence: TGCGCCAGCAGTCAATCCTGGACTAGCGGGAGTGGCGGGGAGCTGTTTTTT.

This chain joins TRBV6-1 and TRBJ1-4, with D possibly being TRBD1 (5 bases). The germline V gene has CDR1 MNHNS and CDR2 SASEGT. Trimming stripped 1 base from V and 3 bases from J, with 9 bases between. The CDR3 extends over 15 amino acids. The DNA of the CDR3 is TGTGCCAGCAGTGAAGGCGTAGGGGCTAATGAAAAACTGTTTTTT. Amino acids: CASSEGVGANEKLFF.

The rearrangement links TRBV5-1 to TRBJ2-7, with D possibly being TRBD1 (6 bases). Germline lookup yields CDR1 SGHRS and CDR2 YFSETQ. The V and J ends lost 4 bases and 0 bases respectively, with 14 bases between them. The CDR3 length is 15 residues. The CDR3 DNA is TGCGCCAGCAGCCCCCCGACAGGTAGCTCCTACGAGCAGTACTTC. Translation: CASSPPTGSSYEQYF.

The rearrangement uses TRBV30 and TRBJ2-7; tentative D call: TRBD2 (5 bases). Germline values: CDR1 GTSNPN, CDR2 SVGIG (reference sequence). This CDR3 contains 13 residues. V was clipped by 5 bases and J by 3 bases, with 14 bases between them. Here the CDR3 DNA reads TGTGCCTGGGCCACGGGGTCTGGCTACGAGCAGTACTTC. The encoded protein is CAWATGSGYEQYF.

The chain is built from TRBV11-2 and TRBJ2-3; TRBD1 matches at 9 bases. Germline-derived CDR1 and CDR2 are SGHAT and FQNNGV. The CDR3 length is 16 residues. Losses at the gene ends were 0 bases for V and 4 bases for J; bases not matched to a gene: 5. In DNA, the CDR3 is TGTGCCAGCAGCTTAGACCGGGACAGGGTCGCAGATACGCAGTATTTT. Amino acid sequence: CASSLDRDRVADTQYF.

The DNA for the CDR3 is TGTGCCAGCAGCGTCGGCGCGGGGGGGCATGAGCAGTACTTC. Protein sequence: CASSVGAGGHEQYF. The chain combines TRBV9 with TRBJ2-7; 9 bases align to TRBD2. CDR3 length equals 14 residues. V shed 2 bases and J 7 bases; nucleotides not matched to a gene: 7. Germline CDR1 is SGDLS and CDR2 is YYNGEE.